This T cell receptor (beta chain) emerged from a study of cytomegalovirus exposure and HLA in healthy donors. Findings and limits, study-wide: Accurate predictions that matched the HLA-A and HLA-B alleles of most subjects were reportedly made from TCR beta sequences. With later analysis, a missense DCLRE1C variant became linked to TCR beta V- and J-gene trimming. A later analysis by the authors found several of the most significant clusters apparently linked to common viral pathogens. The authors excluded some V segments, including TRBV6-2 and TRBV6-3, as indistinguishable.

PCR used 60 Vbeta primers and 13 Jbeta primers. Repertoires were generated with immunoSEQ multiplex PCR, while TCRdb's copy carries only in-frame clones and drops some. Here the sample spans tens of thousands of clones, 75% to 85% being singletons. Trimming removed 0 bases at V and 0 bases at J, with 5 bases between. Germline CDR1 and CDR2: MNHEY and SVGAGI. The CDR3 loop spans 14 amino acids. This clone showed up just a few times. Its antigen is still unknown. The chain carries TRBV6-5 and TRBJ1-1; D gene uncertain. The receptor's source is a male donor in good health and CMV-seronegative. Sequencing was carried out using PBMCs. The DNA for the CDR3 is TGTGCCAGCAGTTACTCGAGTCTGAACACTGAAGCTTTCTTT. Translated, it gives CASSYSSLNTEAFF.